One sample yielded the 26 T cell receptor beta chains listed below, sequenced in a study of CD8 T cells in Susac syndrome. RNA in amounts of roughly 0.5 to 1 ug was reverse transcribed with random hexamers. TCRdb passed the immunoSEQ multiplex PCR reads through MiXCR, listing each CDR3 protein once. The sample lists roughly 200,000 distinct CDR3 sequences, approximately 95% occurring once. The specimen sequenced was CD4+ T cells from PBMCs. The receptors were sampled from a human donor in good health.

CDR3 coding DNA: TGCAGTGCTGGAACAGGGAGTAATTCACCCCTCCACTTT. Its translation is CSAGTGSNSPLHF. The chain joins TRBV20-1 to TRBJ1-6; tentatively, D is TRBD1 (6 bases). V was cut by 5 bases and J by 6 bases, with 11 bases left in between. Germline V gene lookup returns CDR1 DFQATT and CDR2 SNEGSKA (reference sequence). The length of the CDR3 is 13 residues.

The chain joins TRBV5-4 to TRBJ2-3; D gene uncertain. Germline V gives CDR1 SGHNT, CDR2 YYREEE (reference sequence). The V end was cut by 4 bases, the J end by 1 base, with 10 bases between. The CDR3 contains 14 residues. CDR3 amino acids: CASSIRVGTDTQYF. The CDR3 DNA is TGTGCCAGCAGCATTAGAGTGGGCACAGATACGCAGTATTTT.

This chain joins TRBV29-1 and TRBJ2-6, with 8 positions matching TRBD2. Germline values: CDR1 SQVTM, CDR2 ANQGSEA. The CDR3 is made up of 17 amino acids. Trimming cost V 1 base and J 2 bases; bases outside gene matches: 7. The CDR3 DNA follows: TGCAGCGTTGAAGTGAGTAGCGGGACGGCTGGGGCCAACGTCCTGACTTTC. Protein product: CSVEVSSGTAGANVLTF.

The rearrangement links TRBV29-1 to TRBJ1-1, with D maybe TRBD1 (6 bases). Germline CDR1 and CDR2: SQVTM and ANQGSEA. This CDR3 is built from 16 residues. Trimming shortened V by 6 bases and J by 0 bases, and 20 bases separated the two germline ends. The CDR3 protein is CSVSARGTPMNTEAFF. The CDR3 nucleotides are TGCAGCGTCTCGGCGCGGGGGACACCGATGAACACTGAAGCTTTCTTT.

The chain joins TRBV29-1 to TRBJ1-2, with 9 positions matching TRBD1. The CDR3 is 14 amino acids. V lost 4 bases to trimming and J lost 2 bases; unmatched junction nucleotides: 5. Germline loops: CDR1 SQVTM, CDR2 ANQGSEA. In nucleotides, the CDR3 is TGCAGCGTTGTCCCGGGACAGGGAAACTATGGCTACACCTTC. As protein: CSVVPGQGNYGYTF.

The chain recombines TRBV20-1 with TRBJ2-1; 9 bases map to TRBD2. V trimming: 1 base; J trimming: 9 bases; junction bases outside the gene matches: 7. The CDR3 runs to 14 residues. Germline CDR1 DFQATT, CDR2 SNEGSKA (reference sequence). CDR3 sequence reads: CSARVAGVTIEQFF. CDR3 nucleotide sequence: TGCAGTGCTAGAGTAGCGGGAGTCACCATTGAGCAGTTCTTC.

The rearrangement links TRBV12-3 or TRBV12-4 to TRBJ1-1; D call uncertain. The CDR3 totals 12 residues. V was trimmed by 7 bases and J by 8 bases, leaving 14 bases between them. The CDR3, as DNA: TGTGCCAGCACCAACGGACGGTTAGAAGCTTTCTTT. As protein: CASTNGRLEAFF.

The gene calls are TRBV18 and TRBJ2-7; D is perhaps TRBD1 (5 bases). V was cut by 6 bases and J by 5 bases, with 11 bases left in between. The CDR3 totals 12 residues. The germline V gene has CDR1 KGHSH and CDR2 LQKENI. CDR3: CASSPDSDEQYF. CDR3 nucleotide sequence: TGTGCCAGCTCCCCTGACAGTGACGAGCAGTACTTC.

The rearrangement uses TRBV29-1 and TRBJ1-1; TRBD1 matches 8 bases. There are 14 residues in the CDR3. Germline CDR1 and CDR2: SQVTM and ANQGSEA. V shed 8 bases, J shed 1 base, and the junction held 9 bases outside the gene matches. In DNA, the CDR3 is TGCAGCTGCATCCCCGGGACAGGGAACACTGAAGCTTTCTTT. Its protein product is CSCIPGTGNTEAFF.

The count of this clonotype is one. This chain joins TRBV7-9 and TRBJ2-1; possibly TRBD1 or TRBD2 for D (5 bases each). There are 14 residues in the CDR3. With 8 bases removed from V and 0 bases from J, the gap between germline ends came to 11 bases. Germline CDR1 is SEHNR and CDR2 is FQNEAQ (reference sequence). CDR3 protein: CASWGGFSYNEQFF. CDR3 nucleotides: TGTGCCAGCTGGGGCGGGTTCTCCTACAATGAGCAGTTCTTC.

The rearrangement joins TRBV6-5 to TRBJ1-1; D is perhaps TRBD1 (5 bases). Germline values: CDR1 MNHEY, CDR2 SVGAGI. The CDR3 loop spans 14 amino acids. V was cut by 5 bases and J by 0 bases, with 10 bases left in between. The CDR3 coding sequence is TGTGCCAGCAGTGAGGGGAAGATGAACACTGAAGCTTTCTTT. Its translation is CASSEGKMNTEAFF.

CDR3 residues: CASRPMGNSPLHF. CDR3 sequence (DNA): TGTGCCAGCAGGCCCATGGGGAATTCACCCCTCCACTTT. The chain combines TRBV12-3 or TRBV12-4 with TRBJ1-6; no clear D gene. The CDR3 is 13 residues long. Trimming pared 6 bases from V and 7 bases from J, leaving 10 bases between.

As DNA, the CDR3 is TGCAGCGTTGCGACCTCCTCCGGGGAGCTGTTTTTT. This encodes CSVATSSGELFF. The chain recombines TRBV29-1 with TRBJ2-2; D gene unclear. Germline CDR1 SQVTM, CDR2 ANQGSEA. Trimming removed 4 bases at V and 6 bases at J, with 9 bases between. This CDR3 is built from 12 residues.

The chain has TRBV12-3 or TRBV12-4 and TRBJ2-2; TRBD2 might be the D (6 bases). The V end was cut by 3 bases, the J end by 5 bases, with 13 bases between. This CDR3 is 15 amino acids long. Here the CDR3 DNA reads TGTGCCAGCAGTTTTATGGGAGGAAGGACCGGGGAGCTGTTTTTT. Protein sequence: CASSFMGGRTGELFF.

Regarding this clonotype: The junction departs from germline at one end; a sequencing error may be responsible. The chain combines TRBV7-2 with TRBJ2-3, with TRBD2 as a possible D gene (5 bases). This CDR3 has 15 amino acids. CDR1 and CDR2 (germline): SGHTA, FQGNSA. The CDR3 DNA sequence: TGTGCCAGCAGCTTAGCGCGAGGAGCGGCAGAGACGCAGTATTTT. Protein: CASSLARGAAETQYF.

This chain uses TRBV18 with TRBJ2-7, with 7 bases identical to TRBD2. V lost 2 bases, J lost 2 bases, and 3 bases stayed unmatched. Germline CDR1 and CDR2: KGHSH and LQKENI. This CDR3 has 14 residues. CDR3 amino acids: CASSPGGVTYEQYV. DNA for the CDR3: TGTGCCAGCTCACCAGGGGGGGTAACCTACGAGCAGTACGTC.

The V and J genes are TRBV24-1 and TRBJ2-2, with D possibly TRBD1 on 5 matching bases. V lost 5 bases and J 12 bases, leaving 9 bases between the germline ends. The CDR3 has 11 residues. Germline-derived CDR1 and CDR2 are KGHDR and SFDVKD. The CDR3 DNA is TGTGCCACCAGTGCAGCAGGGAAGCTGTTTTTT. It encodes CATSAAGKLFF.

This clonotype came up once. V gene TRBV20-1 combines with J gene TRBJ2-1; TRBD2 aligns across 9 bases. This CDR3 contains 14 residues. Germline CDR1 reads DFQATT; CDR2 reads SNEGSKA (reference sequence). Trimming removed 6 bases from V and 6 bases from J; junction bases left unmatched: 9. The DNA for the CDR3 is TGCAGTGCCCGCCGGCATAGCGGGAGCAATGAGCAGTTCTTC. Amino acids: CSARRHSGSNEQFF.

The V and J genes are TRBV30 and TRBJ2-2; D not resolved. There are 11 residues in the CDR3. With 1 base removed from V and 7 bases from J, the gap between germline ends came to 4 bases. Germline V gene data show CDR1 as GTSNPN and CDR2 as SVGIG (reference sequence). CDR3 coding DNA: TGTGCCTGGAGTGGTGGCGGGGAGCTGTTTTTT. This translates into CAWSGGGELFF.

The rearrangement links TRBV15 to TRBJ2-7; a weak D match, TRBD1 (6 bases). From germline, CDR1 is LNHNV and CDR2 YYDKDF (reference sequence). V lost 0 bases to trimming and J lost 2 bases, with 11 bases between them. The CDR3 runs 15 residues. CDR3 sequence: CATSRERTATYEQYF. The CDR3 DNA reads TGTGCCACCAGCAGAGAGAGGACAGCCACCTACGAGCAGTACTTC.

The chain carries TRBV20-1 and TRBJ1-1; D gene uncertain. Looked up from germline, CDR1 is DFQATT and CDR2 is SNEGSKA (reference sequence). Between the trimmed V and J ends, which lost 1 base and 1 base, there was a span of 7 bases. This CDR3 region has 13 residues. The CDR3 DNA sequence: TGCAGTGCTAGAGTTTCGGGGAACACTGAAGCTTTCTTT. This codes for CSARVSGNTEAFF.

In this sample, this clonotype turned up a few times. The chain joins TRBV11-2 to TRBJ2-3; D call uncertain. The germline gives CDR1 SGHAT, CDR2 FQNNGV. The V end was cut by 5 bases, the J end by 4 bases, with 10 bases between. The CDR3 consists of 13 residues. The CDR3 DNA reads as TGTGCCAGCAGCAACTCTAGGCCAGATACGCAGTATTTT. Protein: CASSNSRPDTQYF.

The chain links TRBV2 to TRBJ2-1; D is ambiguous. Germline V gives CDR1 SNHLY, CDR2 FYNNEI. This CDR3 comprises 11 residues. The V end was cut by 8 bases, the J end by 5 bases, with 7 bases between. The CDR3 DNA reads as TGTGCCAGCCAAGTGAACAATGAGCAGTTCTTC. Translation: CASQVNNEQFF.

The chain combines TRBV12-3 or TRBV12-4 with TRBJ1-2; weak D call: TRBD1 (6 bases). CDR3 size: 16 residues. Trimming took off 2 bases at V and 3 bases at J, with 16 bases between the two ends. The CDR3 here is CASSLFGRRTDYGYTF. The CDR3 nucleotides are TGTGCCAGCAGTTTATTCGGGAGGCGGACAGACTATGGCTACACCTTC.

This chain connects TRBV28 to TRBJ2-1; D perhaps matches TRBD2 (6 bases). The CDR3 runs to 16 residues. CDR1 is MDHEN and CDR2 is SYDVKM in the germline V gene. V lost 5 bases and J 8 bases, leaving 22 bases between the germline ends. The CDR3 DNA reads TGTGCCAGCAGTCTGACGGGACTCCCTCGTACCCATGAGCAGTTCTTC. The encoded protein is CASSLTGLPRTHEQFF.

The rearrangement uses TRBV5-1 and TRBJ1-6; no clear D. Deletions cut 2 bases from V and 1 base from J, with 10 bases between. The CDR3 consists of 16 residues. Germline V gene sequence: CDR1 SGHRS, CDR2 YFSETQ. This CDR3 reads CASSLDPGSYNSPLHF. The CDR3 nucleotides are TGCGCCAGCAGCTTAGATCCCGGATCCTATAATTCACCCCTCCACTTT.